This T cell receptor beta chain emerged from a study of PD-1 blockade in classical Hodgkin lymphoma. Broader study findings: There remain no defined causes for the repertoire differences, which possibly reflect disease activity or prior therapy. In newly diagnosed patients, baseline TCR diversity was reportedly below that of healthy donors.

Method: immunoSEQ multiplex PCR; TCRdb's copy keeps in-frame clones and lacks some. The table has under 40,000 clones, around 89% seen once. About this clone: Its antigen is not known.

As for time point: newly diagnosed, previously untreated cHL patient sample. Magnetic negative selection served to purify CD4+ T cells out of PBMCs that had been thawed. Newly diagnosed classical Hodgkin lymphoma PBMCs, still untreated, provided the comparison samples. The ends were cut back, 6 bases at V and 10 bases at J, with 17 bases in the middle. Germline lookup yields CDR1 SGHRS and CDR2 YFSETQ. The CDR3 extends over 13 amino acids. The rearrangement links TRBV5-1 to TRBJ2-1; D gene unclear. Source material: CD4+ T cells from blood. This sequence originates from a human donor with classical Hodgkin lymphoma. CDR3 DNA: TGCGCCAGCATGCAGAACGTTCCTGGGGAGCAGTTCTTC. Encoded protein: CASMQNVPGEQFF.